The following is a TCR beta chain sequence with its context. These data come from a study of blood T cell repertoires in COVID-19. The method was immunoSEQ multiplex PCR; TCRdb's version includes in-frame clones alone and lacks a portion of them. The repertoire includes 250,000 or so clones, roughly 86% of them detected once, and just under 9% sits in the top ten. With 8 bases clipped from V and 0 bases from J, the junction kept 12 bases outside the gene matches. The length of the CDR3 is 18 residues. Germline lookup yields CDR1 LNHDA and CDR2 SQIVND (reference sequence). The receptor comes from a man aged 40-49 years with active or convalescent COVID-19. The rearrangement uses TRBV19 and TRBJ1-4; 10 bases align to TRBD1. Sequenced input: peripheral blood. Here the CDR3 DNA reads TGTGCCAGTCAATCCCGGACAGGGGGGGTAGCAACTAATGAAAAACTGTTTTTT. Translation: CASQSRTGGVATNEKLFF.